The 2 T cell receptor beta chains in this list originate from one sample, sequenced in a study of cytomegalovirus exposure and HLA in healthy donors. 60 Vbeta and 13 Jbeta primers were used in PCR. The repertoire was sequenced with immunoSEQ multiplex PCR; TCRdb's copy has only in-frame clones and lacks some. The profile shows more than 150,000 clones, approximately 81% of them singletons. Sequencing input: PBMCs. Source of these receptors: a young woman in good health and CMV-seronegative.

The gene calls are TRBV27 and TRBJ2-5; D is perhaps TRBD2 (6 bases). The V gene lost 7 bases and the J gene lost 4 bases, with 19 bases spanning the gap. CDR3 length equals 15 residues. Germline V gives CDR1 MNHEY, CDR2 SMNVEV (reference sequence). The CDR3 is CASTTVGGAGETQYF. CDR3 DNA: TGTGCCAGCACTACAGTCGGCGGGGCGGGAGAGACCCAGTACTTC.

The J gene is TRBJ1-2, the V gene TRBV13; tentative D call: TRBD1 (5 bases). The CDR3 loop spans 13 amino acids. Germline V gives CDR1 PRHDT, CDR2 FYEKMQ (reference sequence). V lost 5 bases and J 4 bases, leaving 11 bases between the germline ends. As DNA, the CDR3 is TGTGCCAGCAGCCTGGGCGGGGGCTATGGCTACACCTTC. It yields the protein CASSLGGGYGYTF.